These 10 T cell receptor beta chains were sequenced from one sample in a study of T cells in Graves' hyperthyroidism and ophthalmopathy. TCR beta CDR3 regions were amplified from RNA transcripts. First-round RT-PCR of the TCR CDR3 relied on the HTBI primer set. Each CDR3 protein gets one entry after TCRdb re-called the multiplex PCR reads with MiXCR. The table records roughly 170,000 distinct CDR3 sequences, 9.4% of them present only once. The sequencing sample was made of blood. The receptors were sampled from a young woman with Graves' hyperthyroidism that later progressed to Graves' ophthalmopathy.

The chain links TRBV4-1 to TRBJ1-5, with D hard to call. CDR3 size: 14 residues. Trimming cost V 3 bases and J 1 base, with 7 bases left between them. Germline V gives CDR1 MGHRA, CDR2 YSYEKL. CDR3 in amino acids: CASSHLISNQPQHF. Written as DNA, the CDR3 is TGCGCCAGCAGCCACCTAATCAGCAATCAGCCCCAGCATTTT.

Ten or more counts support this clonotype. This rearrangement joins TRBV13 to TRBJ2-1, with D maybe TRBD2 (6 bases). Germline-derived CDR1 and CDR2 are PRHDT and FYEKMQ (reference sequence). The CDR3 is 15 amino acids. The germline V and J ends were trimmed by 0 bases and 8 bases, with 14 bases remaining between them. The CDR3 DNA follows: TGTGCCAGCAGCTTAGGTCTAGGGGCTAGCGATGAGCAGTTCTTC. Its protein product is CASSLGLGASDEQFF. The whole variable domain, filled in from reference TRBV13 and TRBJ2-1, reads AAGVIQSPRHLIKEKRETATLKCYPIPRHDTVYWYQQGPGQDPQFLISFYEKMQSDKGSIPDRFSAQQFSDYHSELNMSSLELGDSALYFCASSLGLGASDEQFFGPGTRLTVL.

This clonotype was seen more than once but under ten times. This rearrangement joins TRBV18 to TRBJ1-5; TRBD1 aligns across 10 bases. This CDR3 is built from 16 residues. The V segment lost 5 bases and the J segment 6 bases; nucleotides outside the gene matches: 10. CDR1 and CDR2 from the germline V gene are KGHSH and LQKENI. CDR3 bases: TGTGCCAGCTCATCCCCGGGACAGGGGTCGGGTCAGCCCCAGCATTTT. This encodes CASSSPGQGSGQPQHF.

The sample holds many counts of this clonotype. The chain combines TRBV18 with TRBJ2-2; 8 bases are shared with TRBD2. The germline CDR1 and CDR2 sequences are KGHSH and LQKENI. The V gene end was trimmed by 0 bases and the J gene end by 0 bases; junction bases not matched to a gene: 6. The CDR3 is made up of 18 amino acids. The CDR3 loop is CASSPPPRLATNTGELFF. CDR3 sequence (DNA): TGTGCCAGCTCACCACCCCCTCGACTAGCGACGAACACCGGGGAGCTGTTTTTT.

This clonotype was counted ten times or more. The rearrangement joins TRBV28 to TRBJ2-7; a possible D gene is TRBD2 (5 bases). Trimming removed 4 bases from V and 0 bases from J, with 13 bases in between. The CDR3 totals 15 residues. Germline CDR1 MDHEN, CDR2 SYDVKM. CDR3 nucleotides: TGTGCCAGCAGTTCGGACTCTACCAGCTCCTACGAGCAGTACTTC. Translated, it gives CASSSDSTSSYEQYF.

This clonotype was seen at least ten times. V and J are TRBV7-3 and TRBJ2-1, with D unresolved. The CDR3 extends over 12 amino acids. V lost 3 bases and J 10 bases, leaving 10 bases between the germline ends. Germline CDR1 is SGHTA and CDR2 is FQGTGA. The CDR3 DNA reads as TGTGCCAGCAGCTTGGTCGGCGGCGAGCAGTTCTTC. It translates to CASSLVGGEQFF.

The V gene is TRBV7-9, the J gene TRBJ1-6; D unclear. CDR1 and CDR2 from the germline V gene are SEHNR and FQNEAQ (reference sequence). V lost 4 bases, J lost 5 bases, and 3 bases lay in between. The CDR3 spans 12 residues. The CDR3 loop reads CASSYNNSPLHF. CDR3 nucleotides: TGTGCCAGCAGCTACAATAATTCACCCCTCCACTTT.

The gene calls are TRBV5-6 and TRBJ1-1, with D unclear. V lost 4 bases and J lost 0, with 10 bases in between. Germline CDR1 is SGHDT and CDR2 is YYEEEE. This CDR3 is built from 14 residues. CDR3 region: CASSRPPMNTEAFF. The CDR3 coding sequence is TGTGCCAGCAGCCGTCCCCCTATGAACACTGAAGCTTTCTTT.

This clonotype was counted many times. The genes are TRBV2 and TRBJ2-2; TRBD2 matches at 8 bases. This CDR3 has 20 residues. Germline CDR1 reads SNHLY; CDR2 reads FYNNEI. V lost 5 bases to trimming and J lost 3 bases; unmatched junction nucleotides: 20. The CDR3 is CASSSYPGAGEGVDTGELFF. CDR3 nucleotides: TGTGCCAGCAGTTCCTACCCCGGAGCGGGAGAGGGGGTGGACACCGGGGAGCTGTTTTTT. Looking up the rest from reference TRBV2 and TRBJ2-2 gives the full variable domain: EPEVTQTPSHQVTQMGQEVILRCVPISNHLYFYWYRQILGQKVEFLVSFYNNEISEKSEIFDDQFSVERPDGSNFTLKIRSTKLEDSAMYFCASSSYPGAGEGVDTGELFFGEGSRLTVL.

This clonotype was observed many times. V usage is TRBV30 and J usage is TRBJ2-7; D ambiguous. The CDR3 is 11 amino acids. V dropped 0 bases and J dropped 4 bases, with 4 bases sitting between them. Germline values: CDR1 GTSNPN, CDR2 SVGIG (reference sequence). CDR3 DNA: TGTGCCTGGAGTGTTTTGTACGAGCAGTACTTC. Its protein product is CAWSVLYEQYF.